This record concerns one T cell receptor beta chain sequence. The identical CDR3 is also encoded by other nucleotide sequences in the sample. The data derive from a study of beta chain features in type 1 diabetes. The investigators reverse transcribed all of the isolated RNA, so they sequenced expressed TCRB transcripts. The method was immunoSEQ multiplex PCR; TCRdb's version includes in-frame clones alone and lacks a portion of them. The sample lists approximately 200,000 clones; over 9.5% were seen once. The CDR3 extends over 16 amino acids. The V and J ends lost 1 base and 3 bases, in that order; junction bases with no gene match: 7. Per the germline V gene, CDR1 is MGHRA and CDR2 is YSYEKL.

The gene calls are TRBV4-1 and TRBJ2-7; 9 nucleotides align to TRBD1. Sequencing was done on a sample of naive CD4+ T cells from blood. The receptor was isolated from a woman under 30 in good health. The CDR3 DNA sequence: TGCGCCAGCAGCCAAGTGGGGACAGGGAACTTCTACGAGCAGTACTTC. It yields the protein CASSQVGTGNFYEQYF.